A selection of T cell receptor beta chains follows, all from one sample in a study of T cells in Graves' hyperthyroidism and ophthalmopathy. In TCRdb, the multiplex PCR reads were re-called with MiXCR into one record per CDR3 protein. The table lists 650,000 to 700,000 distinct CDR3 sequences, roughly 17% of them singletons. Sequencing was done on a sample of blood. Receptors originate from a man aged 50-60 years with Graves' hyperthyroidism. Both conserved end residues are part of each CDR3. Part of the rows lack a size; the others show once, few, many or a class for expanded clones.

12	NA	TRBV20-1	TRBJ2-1	CSARGSNNEQFF
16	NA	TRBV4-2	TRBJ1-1	CASSHGRGQRGTEAFF
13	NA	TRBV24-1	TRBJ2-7	CATSDLPDSRQYF
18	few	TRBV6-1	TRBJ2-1	CASSEAPGTGLSYNEQFF
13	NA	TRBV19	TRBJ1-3	CASIPGAGNTIYF
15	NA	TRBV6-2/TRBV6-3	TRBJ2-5	CASSPLAGALETQYF
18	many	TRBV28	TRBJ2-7	CASSLTQGGLAVDYEQYF
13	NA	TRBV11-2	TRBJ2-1	CASSLEYTWGQFF
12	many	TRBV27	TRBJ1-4	CASRGTNEKLFF
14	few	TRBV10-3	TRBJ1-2	CAIRPLSGNYGYTF
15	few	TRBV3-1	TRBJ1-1	CASSQRTGGGTEAFF